This TCR beta chain was retrieved from a study of cytomegalovirus exposure and HLA in healthy donors. Study information: HLA-typed donors contributed around 88 million unique TCRs, which were held in an early data release.

V lost 4 bases and J 0 bases, leaving 11 bases between the germline ends. The CDR3 is 15 amino acids. Per the germline V gene, CDR1 is SGHRS and CDR2 is YFSETQ. The PCR made use of 60 Vbeta and 13 Jbeta primers. Clones were read by immunoSEQ multiplex PCR, and TCRdb kept only the in-frame ones, dropping some. The repertoire consists of around 100,000 clones, with around 78% occurring once and the leading ten covering under 5%. The chain has TRBV5-1 and TRBJ2-1; TRBD2 might be the D (7 bases). The clonotype was recovered from a male donor in good health and CMV-seropositive. Material for sequencing was PBMCs. CDR3: CASSKGGPSYNEQFF. Here the CDR3 DNA reads TGCGCCAGCAGCAAGGGGGGGCCCTCCTACAATGAGCAGTTCTTC.